This T cell receptor beta chain was profiled in a study of blood T cells in healthy people across ages. It was with a sample-barcoded 5' primer and a J-beta primer mix that a second PCR of roughly 7 to 12 cycles was run. TCRdb processed the 5' RACE reads anew with MiXCR; each CDR3 protein has one entry. The repertoire has about 1.6 million distinct CDR3 sequences, about 31% of them found once; the top ten carry around 11%. This clonotype has at least ten counts. Per sample, a minimum of 6 million PBMCs were isolated. Trimming pared 6 bases from V and 2 bases from J, leaving 14 bases between. CDR1 is SQVTM, CDR2 ANQGSEA, per germline. CDR3 length equals 13 residues.

The receptor's source is a woman between 25 and 40 years old in good health. This chain links TRBV29-1 with TRBJ2-7, with no clear D. Specimen: blood. The CDR3 sequence is CSVRGTDAYEQYF. The CDR3 DNA reads as TGCAGCGTCAGAGGAACGGACGCCTACGAGCAGTACTTC.